The 23 T cell receptor beta chains presented below share a single source sample, sequenced in a study of neurological immune-mediated disorders. TCRdb reanalysed the 5' RACE reads using MiXCR and keeps one entry per CDR3 protein. The repertoire consists of 55,000 to 75,000 distinct CDR3 sequences, with more than 4.5% occurring once and the leading ten covering roughly 5.7%. Sequencing input: PBMCs. The receptors were sampled from a human donor with multiple sclerosis. The donor label of this sample is uncertain.

This clonotype occurred many times. CDR3 in DNA: TGTGCCAGCAGTTCCCGCTGGCTCACTTCTAACTATGGCTACACCTTC. Translated: CASSSRWLTSNYGYTF. The genes are TRBV6-6 and TRBJ1-2; D is uncertain. This CDR3 region has 16 residues. Trimming pared 4 bases from V and 0 bases from J, leaving 15 bases between. Germline lookup yields CDR1 MNHNY and CDR2 SVGAGI (reference sequence).

This clonotype was seen ten or more times. The V gene is TRBV18, the J gene TRBJ1-2, with 9 nucleotides matching TRBD1. CDR3 length: 15 residues. Germline CDR1 is KGHSH and CDR2 is LQKENI. Trimming cost V 6 bases and J 7 bases; bases outside gene matches: 12. Here the CDR3 reads CASSPLQGARSGYTF. CDR3 bases: TGTGCCAGCTCTCCTCTACAGGGGGCGCGGAGTGGCTACACCTTC.

This clonotype was recorded at least ten times. The rearrangement joins TRBV5-1 to TRBJ1-1; possibly TRBD1 for D (6 bases). Trimming removed 4 bases at V and 1 base at J, with 8 bases between. Germline V lookup: CDR1 SGHRS, CDR2 YFSETQ. The CDR3 sequence is 13 residues long. The CDR3, as DNA: TGCGCCAGCAGCGTACAGGGGAACACTGAAGCTTTCTTT. Amino acids: CASSVQGNTEAFF.

This clonotype came up many times. CDR3 residues: CASSFDRGETQYF. The DNA of the CDR3 is TGTGCCAGCAGTTTCGACAGGGGCGAGACCCAGTACTTC. The chain has TRBV12-3 or TRBV12-4 and TRBJ2-5; 8 nucleotides align to TRBD1. V lost 3 bases, J lost 5 bases, and 2 bases stayed unmatched. CDR3 length: 13 residues.

Points on this clonotype: The germline gene is not matched at one end of the junction; a read error may be the cause. This chain uses TRBV20-1 with TRBJ1-2; D remains unclear. Germline loops: CDR1 DFQATT, CDR2 SNEGSKA (reference sequence). The CDR3 runs to 12 residues. The DNA for the CDR3 is TGCAGTGCTCCCGAAGATAACTATGGCGACTCCTTC. It codes for CSAPEDNYGDSF.

This clonotype was detected ten times or more. The chain links TRBV5-1 to TRBJ1-4; 7 nucleotides agree with TRBD1. Germline-derived CDR1 and CDR2 are SGHRS and YFSETQ. The CDR3 totals 14 residues. V shed 6 bases, J shed 8 bases, and the junction held 10 bases outside the gene matches. CDR3 in DNA: TGCGCCAGCAAACTGGGACAGCCTCAGGAAAAACTGTTTTTT. Protein sequence: CASKLGQPQEKLFF.

This clonotype has at least ten counts. The chain has TRBV5-1 and TRBJ2-1, with 16 bases that match TRBD2. The V gene's germline CDR1 is SGHRS and CDR2 YFSETQ. The CDR3 contains 19 residues. With V trimmed by 4 bases and J by 0 bases, 7 bases remained unmatched. The CDR3 here is CASSPGLAGGLSSYNEQFF. The DNA for the CDR3 is TGCGCCAGCAGCCCGGGACTAGCGGGGGGGCTGAGCTCCTACAATGAGCAGTTCTTC. Drawing the rest from reference TRBV5-1 and TRBJ2-1, the complete variable domain is KAGVTQTPRYLIKTRGQQVTLSCSPISGHRSVSWYQQTPGQGLQFLFEYFSETQRNKGNFPGRFSGRQFSNSRSEMNVSTLELGDSALYLCASSPGLAGGLSSYNEQFFGPGTRLTVL.

This clonotype was seen many times. V and J are TRBV5-1 and TRBJ2-4, with 8 bases identical to TRBD1. The CDR3 covers 15 residues. The junction had 3 bases not matched to a gene; V was cut back by 0 bases and J by 4 bases. Per the germline V gene, CDR1 is SGHRS and CDR2 is YFSETQ. CDR3 coding DNA: TGCGCCAGCAGCTTGGGACAGGGGCTAAAAAACATTCAGTACTTC. Translation gives CASSLGQGLKNIQYF.

This clonotype was detected many times. CDR3 sequence reads: CSAGGWTPNQPQHF. The CDR3 DNA reads as TGCAGTGCTGGGGGTTGGACACCTAATCAGCCCCAGCATTTT. The J gene is TRBJ1-5, the V gene TRBV20-1; a weak D match, TRBD1 (5 bases). Germline-derived CDR1 and CDR2 are DFQATT and SNEGSKA (reference sequence). This CDR3 spans 14 amino acids. V lost 5 bases and J lost 4, with 15 bases in between.

There are many counts of this clonotype. The chain employs TRBV15 and TRBJ1-4; no firm D call. Germline CDR1 reads LNHNV; CDR2 reads YYDKDF (reference sequence). There are 12 residues in the CDR3. The V and J ends lost 8 bases and 8 bases respectively, with 12 bases between them. CDR3 amino acids: CATGERREKLFF. The CDR3 nucleotides are TGTGCCACCGGAGAAAGGAGGGAAAAACTGTTTTTT. Combining the CDR3 with reference TRBV15 and TRBJ1-4 gives the whole variable domain DAMVIQNPRYQVTQFGKPVTLSCSQTLNHNVMYWYQQKSSQAPKLLFHYYDKDFNNEADTPDNFQSRRPNTSFCFLDIRSPGLGDTAMYLCATGERREKLFFGSGTQLSVL.

This clonotype appeared many times. The V and J genes are TRBV7-9 and TRBJ1-2, with D uncertain. Germline V gene lookup returns CDR1 SEHNR and CDR2 FQNEAQ (reference sequence). CDR3 size: 13 residues. Trimming left V 6 bases short and J 3 bases short, with 11 bases between. This CDR3 is CASRQDGYYGYTF. CDR3 DNA sequence: TGTGCCAGCAGACAAGACGGGTACTATGGCTACACCTTC.

This clonotype appeared many times. J is TRBJ2-1 and V is TRBV27; 8 nucleotides match TRBD1. This CDR3 region has 15 residues. Trimming removed 3 bases from V and 7 bases from J; junction bases left unmatched: 8. Germline-derived CDR1 and CDR2 are MNHEY and SMNVEV (reference sequence). The chain's CDR3 is CASSFTGTGGNEQFF. In DNA, the CDR3 is TGTGCCAGCAGTTTTACCGGGACAGGAGGAAATGAGCAGTTCTTC.

The table lists this clonotype with many counts. The chain links TRBV29-1 to TRBJ2-2; 8 nucleotides match TRBD2. V trimming: 7 bases; J trimming: 0 bases; junction bases outside the gene matches: 7. The CDR3 has 15 amino acids. Per germline, CDR1 SQVTM and CDR2 ANQGSEA. CDR3 nucleotides: TGCAGCGCCCGGGGCGGGGGGACGAACACCGGGGAGCTGTTTTTT. Translation gives CSARGGGTNTGELFF.

The chain recombines TRBV5-1 with TRBJ2-1; a possible D gene is TRBD2 (7 bases). The V gene lost 5 bases and the J gene lost 9 bases, with 18 bases spanning the gap. Germline-derived CDR1 and CDR2 are SGHRS and YFSETQ. The CDR3 runs to 14 residues. The CDR3 DNA follows: TGCGCCAGCAGACGGGGGGCCACGTTCAGTGAGCAGTTCTTC. This gives the protein CASRRGATFSEQFF.

The DNA for the CDR3 is TGCGCCAGCAGCCGTATGACTAGCGGGGCTGAGCAGTTCTTC. It is translated as CASSRMTSGAEQFF. V gene TRBV5-1 combines with J gene TRBJ2-1; 11 nucleotides match TRBD2. This CDR3 has 14 amino acids. Germline CDR1 SGHRS, CDR2 YFSETQ. V trimming: 4 bases; J trimming: 9 bases; junction bases outside the gene matches: 6.

This clonotype was seen many times. The V gene is TRBV5-1, the J gene TRBJ2-7; 8 bases line up with TRBD2. The CDR3 is 15 amino acids. J lost 2 bases, V lost 6 bases, and 10 bases had no gene match. CDR1 is SGHRS, CDR2 YFSETQ, per germline. The CDR3 sequence is CASTYSTGGTYEQYF. For the CDR3, the DNA is TGCGCCAGCACTTATTCGACGGGGGGGACCTACGAGCAGTACTTC.

This clonotype was seen at least ten times. J is TRBJ2-1 and V is TRBV5-5; a weak D match, TRBD2 (6 bases). This CDR3 spans 16 amino acids. The germline V and J ends were trimmed by 4 bases and 4 bases, with 18 bases remaining between them. Germline V CDR1 and CDR2: SGHKS, YYEKEE (reference sequence). Here the CDR3 DNA reads TGTGCCAGCAGCCCGAGGACTACCGCCGGGTACAATGAGCAGTTCTTC. This sequence encodes CASSPRTTAGYNEQFF.

In its sample, this clonotype was seen many times. The rearrangement links TRBV20-1 to TRBJ2-1; 9 positions agree with TRBD2. V gave up 7 bases and J gave up 9 bases; unmatched junction bases: 13. The CDR3 consists of 14 residues. Germline loops: CDR1 DFQATT, CDR2 SNEGSKA (reference sequence). The CDR3 loop is CSGTRGGAHFEQFF. The CDR3 DNA is TGCAGTGGAACTCGCGGGGGGGCTCACTTTGAGCAGTTCTTC.

This clonotype was seen repeatedly, ten times or more. V is TRBV5-1 and J is TRBJ1-1; possibly TRBD1 for D (5 bases). V lost 3 bases and J 1 base, leaving 13 bases between the germline ends. The CDR3 totals 15 residues. Germline values: CDR1 SGHRS, CDR2 YFSETQ. CDR3 sequence reads: CASSSVGGTNTEAFF. The CDR3 coding sequence is TGCGCCAGCAGCTCCGTGGGGGGAACGAACACTGAAGCTTTCTTT. The entire variable domain, with the rest obtained from reference TRBV5-1 and TRBJ1-1, is as follows: KAGVTQTPRYLIKTRGQQVTLSCSPISGHRSVSWYQQTPGQGLQFLFEYFSETQRNKGNFPGRFSGRQFSNSRSEMNVSTLELGDSALYLCASSSVGGTNTEAFFGQGTRLTVV.

This clonotype was observed at least ten times. The chain combines TRBV29-1 with TRBJ1-6, with TRBD1 as a possible D gene (6 bases). V shed 4 bases and J shed 7 bases, with 11 bases lying between them. Germline-derived CDR1 and CDR2 are SQVTM and ANQGSEA. CDR3 length equals 13 residues. The CDR3 nucleotides are TGCAGCGTTGGGGACAACCCAAATTCACCCCTCCACTTT. It yields the protein CSVGDNPNSPLHF.

There are many counts of this clonotype. In DNA, the CDR3 is TGTGCCAGCAGTGAATCTAGGGATGGCTACACCTTC. Residues: CASSESRDGYTF. This sequence joins TRBV2 and TRBJ1-2; no firm D call. Germline-derived CDR1 and CDR2 are SNHLY and FYNNEI. This CDR3 comprises 12 residues. Trimming removed 2 bases from V and 6 bases from J, with 7 bases in between.

The chain employs TRBV5-1 and TRBJ1-1; TRBD1 might be the D (5 bases). Between the trimmed V and J ends, which lost 4 bases and 6 bases, there was a span of 16 bases. Looked up from germline, CDR1 is SGHRS and CDR2 is YFSETQ. This CDR3 contains 14 residues. The CDR3 nucleotides are TGCGCCAGCAGCCATGGACGGGGGGACGCTGAAGCTTTCTTT. It specifies CASSHGRGDAEAFF.

This clonotype was observed at least ten times. The chain couples TRBV6-5 to TRBJ1-2; D is uncertain. Per the germline V gene, CDR1 is MNHEY and CDR2 is SVGAGI. The CDR3 contains 13 residues. V lost 6 bases and J lost 1, with 9 bases in between. The CDR3 sequence is CASRGSLNYGYTF. In nucleotides, the CDR3 is TGTGCCAGCAGGGGTAGTCTTAACTATGGCTACACCTTC.